This T cell receptor beta chain was sequenced for a study of response to subunit inactivated influenza vaccine. As regards this clonotype: What it recognizes is unknown.

Germline CDR1 and CDR2: SSHAT and FNYEAQ (reference sequence). This CDR3 is built from 16 residues. V lost 5 bases to trimming and J lost 3 bases, with 16 bases between them. In TCRdb, the RT-PCR reads were re-called with MiXCR into one record per CDR3 protein. The data show roughly 170,000 distinct CDR3 sequences, about 9% seen once. The study, taken as a whole, reports: Authors suggested each seasonal flu vaccination may recruit only limited numbers of new T cells.

The chain employs TRBV7-7 and TRBJ2-2; a possible D gene is TRBD2 (5 bases). The starting material was non-naive T cells sorted from PBMCs, obtained on the day of vaccination. The source of this sequence is a man aged 50-60 years who received an inactivated influenza vaccine. CDR3 nucleotide sequence: TGTGCCAGCAGCAGGACTGCTTCGTTAGACACCGGGGAGCTGTTTTTT. Encoded protein: CASSRTASLDTGELFF.